The present T cell receptor (beta chain) was sequenced within a study of T-cell reconstitution after alpha-beta-depleted transplantation in children. Study results and limitations: Some patients' high day-60 TCRbeta diversity was attributed to recipient cells surviving conditioning. T-cell numbers and diversity one year post-transplant derived largely from freshly generated T cells. Two months or so post-transplant, alpha-beta T cells reportedly derived from several hundred expanded graft clones.

The V and J ends lost 2 bases and 8 bases respectively, with 8 bases between them. CDR1 is SGHRS, CDR2 YFSETQ, per germline. The CDR3 consists of 12 residues. This clonotype has ten or more counts. Its specificity is unknown. Unique molecular identifiers were incorporated into the prepared TCRbeta library. MiXCR, run by TCRdb on the PCR reads, gives a single entry per CDR3 protein. This sample has around 250,000 distinct CDR3 sequences, with roughly 26% found just once. V is TRBV5-1 and J is TRBJ2-1; D is perhaps TRBD1 (6 bases). This sequence was found in a girl aged 2-10 years with Fanconi anemia, due to receive a stem cell transplant. This material consisted of PBMCs, taken before TCRalphabeta/CD19-depleted stem cell transplant. This chain's CDR3 is CASSFRGDEQFF. CDR3 coding DNA: TGCGCCAGCAGCTTCAGGGGCGATGAGCAGTTCTTC. Combining the CDR3 with reference TRBV5-1 and TRBJ2-1 gives the whole variable domain KAGVTQTPRYLIKTRGQQVTLSCSPISGHRSVSWYQQTPGQGLQFLFEYFSETQRNKGNFPGRFSGRQFSNSRSEMNVSTLELGDSALYLCASSFRGDEQFFGPGTRLTVL.